The sequence of this T cell receptor (beta chain) was determined in a study of identical twins. Study-level points and caveats: Twin pairs' shared out-of-frame alpha sequences were enriched in low generation probability. Cord blood beta clonotypes that were abundant carried fewer insertions, and memory repertoires showed no such trend.

The V end was cut by 8 bases, the J end by 4 bases, with 19 bases between. The CDR3 contains 14 residues. CDR1 and CDR2 (germline): DFQATT, SNEGSKA (reference sequence). Template switching (which added a universal primer site) was used, and cDNA carried unique molecular identifiers. TCRdb re-called the 5' RACE reads with MiXCR, one entry per CDR3 protein. The data show about 690,000 distinct CDR3 sequences, roughly 6% seen once. This clonotype was picked up a small number of times. The antigen is unknown. The sequence was obtained from a young man in good health. This sequence joins TRBV20-1 and TRBJ2-3; D possibly matches TRBD1 or TRBD2 (5 bases each). The sequenced material came from naive T cells sorted from blood. This CDR3 is CSLGTDLWPDTQYF. CDR3 nucleotide sequence: TGCAGTCTAGGGACGGACCTCTGGCCAGATACGCAGTATTTT.